Following are 28 T cell receptor beta chains from one sample sequenced in a study of T cell clones after liver transplantation. The method was immunoSEQ multiplex PCR; TCRdb's version includes in-frame clones alone and lacks a portion of them. This sample has some 61,000 clones, with approximately 77% found just once. The source was CD4+ T cells from blood, collected at the 22-month timepoint. Source of these receptors: a human patient who received a liver transplant. Part of the T cell pool may stem from the graft donor.

The V and J genes are TRBV19 and TRBJ1-5; D gene ambiguous. The CDR3 runs 15 residues. Trimming cost V 3 bases and J 0 bases, with 9 bases left between them. Germline V CDR1 and CDR2: LNHDA, SQIVND (reference sequence). The CDR3 here is CASSIGPLSNQPQHF. The CDR3 region has the DNA TGTGCCAGTAGTATCGGGCCTCTTAGCAATCAGCCCCAGCATTTT.

The rearrangement uses TRBV2 and TRBJ1-1; perhaps TRBD1 as D (5 bases). CDR1 and CDR2 (germline): SNHLY, FYNNEI. The CDR3 sequence is 13 residues long. V lost 3 bases, J lost 1 base, and 6 bases lay in between. The CDR3 region is CASSETENTEAFF. The DNA for the CDR3 is TGTGCCAGCAGTGAGACAGAGAACACTGAAGCTTTCTTT.

The sample holds a few counts of this clone. CDR3 protein: CASSETQGQPQHF. For the CDR3, the DNA is TGTGCCAGCAGTGAAACACAGGGCCAGCCCCAGCATTTT. V gene TRBV6-4 combines with J gene TRBJ1-5, with D tentatively TRBD1 (6 bases). The CDR3 totals 13 residues. Germline V gene data show CDR1 as MRHNA and CDR2 as SNTAGT. V lost 3 bases to trimming and J lost 7 bases, with 10 bases between them.

V usage is TRBV27 and J usage is TRBJ2-2; the D is unclear. CDR3 length equals 16 residues. In germline, CDR1 is MNHEY, CDR2 SMNVEV (reference sequence). Between the trimmed V and J ends, which lost 1 base and 1 base, there was a span of 10 bases. CDR3 residues: CASSLFPFGNTGELFF. DNA of the CDR3: TGTGCCAGCAGTTTATTTCCCTTCGGGAACACCGGGGAGCTGTTTTTT.

The chain links TRBV7-2 to TRBJ1-6, with D hard to call. The CDR3 is 14 residues long. V was cut by 0 bases and J by 11 bases, with 11 bases left in between. CDR1 and CDR2 from the germline V gene are SGHTA and FQGNSA. CDR3 in DNA: TGTGCCAGCAGCTTAGCCCATGCGGGGACACCCCTCCACTTT. Its translation: CASSLAHAGTPLHF.

This clone was recorded a few times. This chain uses TRBV7-8 with TRBJ1-3; no clear D. Germline V CDR1 and CDR2: SGHVS, FQNEAQ. The CDR3 runs to 14 residues. Trimming took off 1 base at V and 2 bases at J, with 6 bases between the two ends. The CDR3 loop is CASSLEVAGNTIYF. DNA for the CDR3: TGTGCCAGCAGCTTAGAGGTCGCTGGAAACACCATATATTTT.

The rearrangement uses TRBV29-1 and TRBJ2-3, with D maybe TRBD2 (5 bases). Germline V gives CDR1 SQVTM, CDR2 ANQGSEA. V was shortened by 7 bases and J by 3 bases, with 23 bases between the two germline ends. The CDR3 loop spans 16 amino acids. The CDR3 nucleotides read TGCAGCGCCGGAGGCGGTGCATCGGCACGGACAGATACGCAGTATTTT. It translates to CSAGGGASARTDTQYF.

The chain has TRBV12-5 and TRBJ2-3, with D perhaps TRBD1 or TRBD2 (5 bases each). Germline V gene data show CDR1 as LGHNT and CDR2 as FRNRAP. V was trimmed by 7 bases and J by 5 bases, leaving 22 bases between them. The CDR3 is 16 amino acids. The CDR3: CASAGVGAAGVDTQYF. CDR3 nucleotide sequence: TGTGCTAGTGCCGGGGTTGGGGCGGCCGGCGTAGATACGCAGTATTTT.

CDR3 sequence (DNA): TGTGCCAGCTCACCCCTGGGACAGGGGATCTCTGGGGCCAACGTCCTGACTTTC. Translated: CASSPLGQGISGANVLTF. The genes are TRBV18 and TRBJ2-6; TRBD1 aligns across 10 bases. The germline CDR1 and CDR2 sequences are KGHSH and LQKENI. There are 18 residues in the CDR3. J gave up 0 bases and V 3 bases, and 5 bases lay outside the gene matches.

This chain links TRBV7-6 with TRBJ2-7, with D possibly matching TRBD2 (6 bases). The CDR3 has 16 residues. Germline CDR1 is SGHVS and CDR2 is FNYEAQ. The V end lost 5 bases, the J end lost 6 bases, and 23 bases lay between the germline ends. The CDR3 sequence: CASSRNQPGLRAEQYF. CDR3 sequence (DNA): TGTGCCAGCAGCCGCAATCAACCGGGACTCCGAGCCGAGCAGTACTTC.

CDR3 loop: CASSIPSGGPGDTQYF. CDR3 in DNA: TGTGCCAGTAGTATCCCCAGCGGGGGGCCGGGAGATACGCAGTATTTT. The genes are TRBV19 and TRBJ2-3, with TRBD2 matching over 9 bases. V lost 3 bases, J lost 5 bases, and 9 bases stayed unmatched. The germline CDR1 and CDR2 sequences are LNHDA and SQIVND (reference sequence). There are 16 residues in the CDR3.

The gene calls are TRBV7-2 and TRBJ1-6, with TRBD1 matching over 7 bases. Germline CDR1 is SGHTA and CDR2 is FQGNSA. The CDR3 length is 14 residues. With V trimmed by 4 bases and J by 8 bases, 5 bases remained unmatched. CDR3 coding DNA: TGTGCCAGCAGCTCTGCAGGGGGGGATTCACCCCTCCACTTT. Translated, it gives CASSSAGGDSPLHF.

In DNA form, the CDR3 reads TGTGCCAGCAGCTTACAGGCGAACACTGAAGCTTTCTTT. This sequence encodes CASSLQANTEAFF. This chain joins TRBV7-2 and TRBJ1-1; no firm D call. This CDR3 comprises 13 residues. V dropped 2 bases and J dropped 1 base, with 5 bases sitting between them. Germline V gives CDR1 SGHTA, CDR2 FQGNSA.

In its sample, this clone was seen a few times. The chain joins TRBV5-6 to TRBJ1-6; D call uncertain. The CDR3 contains 14 residues. Germline-derived CDR1 and CDR2 are SGHDT and YYEEEE. V lost 4 bases, J lost 8 bases, and 13 bases lay in between. In nucleotides, the CDR3 is TGTGCCAGCAGCGCCCCCGGGGAGCATTCACCCCTCCACTTT. Its protein is CASSAPGEHSPLHF.

The chain is built from TRBV7-2 and TRBJ2-1; 9 nucleotides line up with TRBD2. Germline assignment: CDR1 SGHTA and CDR2 FQGNSA. The CDR3 extends over 17 amino acids. With V trimmed by 2 bases and J by 10 bases, 15 bases remained unmatched. Written as DNA, the CDR3 is TGTGCCAGCAGCTTACGTGAGCCGCGGGGGGGGGCCCTGGAGCAGTTCTTC. Translation gives CASSLREPRGGALEQFF.

The gene calls are TRBV2 and TRBJ1-5; D perhaps matches TRBD1 (5 bases). CDR1 and CDR2 (germline): SNHLY, FYNNEI. V gave up 7 bases and J gave up 0 bases, with 19 bases separating them. This CDR3 has 17 amino acids. The CDR3 nucleotides are TGTGCCAGCATAGGCAGGGAGACAATTTTTAGCAATCAGCCCCAGCATTTT. This sequence encodes CASIGRETIFSNQPQHF.

This chain connects TRBV28 to TRBJ2-5; 8 nucleotides match TRBD2. Trimming removed 3 bases from V and 1 base from J; junction bases left unmatched: 1. CDR3 length equals 14 residues. CDR1 is MDHEN, CDR2 SYDVKM, per germline. The CDR3 DNA reads TGTGCCAGCAGTTTCACTAGCGGCCAAGAGACCCAGTACTTC. Protein product: CASSFTSGQETQYF.

CDR3 protein: CASINLGTGSNTEAFF. The CDR3 DNA reads TGTGCCAGTATAAATTTAGGGACAGGGAGCAACACTGAAGCTTTCTTT. V gene TRBV19 combines with J gene TRBJ1-1; 9 bases are shared with TRBD1. V dropped 7 bases and J dropped 2; count of bases not matched to a gene: 11. Germline assignment: CDR1 LNHDA and CDR2 SQIVND (reference sequence). This CDR3 spans 16 amino acids.

Only a few counts were recorded for this clone. The chain carries TRBV10-2 and TRBJ2-3; tentatively, D is TRBD1 (6 bases). The germline V gene encodes CDR1 WSHSY and CDR2 SAAADI. V lost 5 bases, J lost 6 bases, and 12 bases lay in between. The CDR3 totals 13 residues. CDR3 DNA sequence: TGCGCCAGCAGTCTGGGGGCGAGGGATACGCAGTATTTT. Its protein is CASSLGARDTQYF.

The chain uses TRBV9 and TRBJ1-4; TRBD1 agrees at 10 bases. The CDR3 sequence is 15 residues long. V shed 3 bases and J 6 bases; nucleotides not matched to a gene: 5. Looked up from germline, CDR1 is SGDLS and CDR2 is YYNGEE. The CDR3 sequence: CASSAEGQGYEKLFF. DNA of the CDR3: TGTGCCAGCAGCGCCGAGGGACAGGGGTATGAAAAACTGTTTTTT.

V usage is TRBV4-1 and J usage is TRBJ1-6; D unresolved. Trimming took off 2 bases at V and 4 bases at J, with 15 bases between the two ends. In germline, CDR1 is MGHRA, CDR2 YSYEKL. CDR3 length equals 17 residues. Here the CDR3 reads CASSQMRYIDYNSPLHF. The CDR3 DNA is TGCGCCAGCAGCCAAATGCGTTATATTGATTATAATTCACCCCTCCACTTT.

The V and J genes are TRBV7-2 and TRBJ2-3; TRBD2 agrees at 12 bases. The germline gives CDR1 SGHTA, CDR2 FQGNSA. The CDR3 has 16 residues. The junction had 4 bases not matched to a gene; V was cut back by 3 bases and J by 3 bases. The CDR3 DNA is TGTGCCAGCAGCTTTACTAGCGGGGGGATGACAGATACGCAGTATTTT. This gives the protein CASSFTSGGMTDTQYF.

The chain uses TRBV6-5 and TRBJ1-1; D not resolved. The CDR3 is 15 amino acids. The germline V gene has CDR1 MNHEY and CDR2 SVGAGI. V was cut by 3 bases and J by 2 bases, with 13 bases left in between. The CDR3 is CASSYNPARNTEAFF. CDR3 nucleotides: TGTGCCAGCAGTTATAATCCAGCCAGAAACACTGAAGCTTTCTTT.

The rearrangement uses TRBV6-4 and TRBJ1-1, with D tentatively TRBD1 (6 bases). V gave up 2 bases and J gave up 4 bases, with 11 bases separating them. This CDR3 is built from 14 residues. CDR1 and CDR2 from the germline V gene are MRHNA and SNTAGT. The CDR3 region has the DNA TGTGCCAGCAGTGACAGGGGGTCTAGCACTGAAGCTTTCTTT. Its protein is CASSDRGSSTEAFF.

This chain links TRBV11-2 with TRBJ2-5, with 8 bases matching TRBD1. The length of the CDR3 is 14 residues. The germline CDR1 and CDR2 sequences are SGHAT and FQNNGV. J lost 5 bases, V lost 5 bases, and 7 bases had no gene match. CDR3 protein: CASSIQGARETQYF. The CDR3 DNA reads as TGTGCCAGCAGCATTCAGGGGGCGAGGGAGACCCAGTACTTC.

The chain recombines TRBV30 with TRBJ1-4; D remains ambiguous. This CDR3 comprises 13 residues. Per the germline V gene, CDR1 is GTSNPN and CDR2 is SVGIG (reference sequence). The V end lost 3 bases, the J end lost 7 bases, and 12 bases lay between the germline ends. The CDR3 DNA is TGTGCCTGGAGCGACCAGACCAGTGAAAAACTGTTTTTT. As protein: CAWSDQTSEKLFF.

The rearrangement uses TRBV7-6 and TRBJ1-6, with D perhaps TRBD1 (6 bases). Per the germline V gene, CDR1 is SGHVS and CDR2 is FNYEAQ. The V and J ends lost 1 base and 6 bases respectively, with 10 bases between them. The CDR3 is made up of 15 amino acids. The CDR3 is CASSLEQGGNSPLHF. The CDR3 DNA sequence: TGTGCCAGCAGCTTAGAACAGGGAGGTAATTCACCCCTCCACTTT.

This clone was observed a few times. The rearrangement links TRBV5-1 to TRBJ1-1, with a possible D match to TRBD1 (6 bases). Germline-derived CDR1 and CDR2 are SGHRS and YFSETQ. Trimming stripped 5 bases from V and 1 base from J, with 12 bases between. CDR3 length: 14 amino acids. The CDR3 reads CASSLTTGNTEAFF. The CDR3 region has the DNA TGCGCCAGCAGTTTGACGACAGGGAACACTGAAGCTTTCTTT.